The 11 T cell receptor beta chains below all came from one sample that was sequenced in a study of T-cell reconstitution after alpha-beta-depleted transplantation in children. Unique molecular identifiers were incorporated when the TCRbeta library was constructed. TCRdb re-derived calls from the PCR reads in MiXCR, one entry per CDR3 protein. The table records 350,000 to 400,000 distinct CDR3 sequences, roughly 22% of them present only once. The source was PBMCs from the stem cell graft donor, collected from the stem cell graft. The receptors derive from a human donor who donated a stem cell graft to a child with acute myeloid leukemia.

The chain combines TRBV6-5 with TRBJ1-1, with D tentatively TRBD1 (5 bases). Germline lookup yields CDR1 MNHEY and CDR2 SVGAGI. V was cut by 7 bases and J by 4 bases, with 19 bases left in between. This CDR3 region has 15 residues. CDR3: CASTTKRGGTTEAFF. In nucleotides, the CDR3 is TGTGCCAGCACCACCAAACGGGGAGGGACCACTGAAGCTTTCTTT.

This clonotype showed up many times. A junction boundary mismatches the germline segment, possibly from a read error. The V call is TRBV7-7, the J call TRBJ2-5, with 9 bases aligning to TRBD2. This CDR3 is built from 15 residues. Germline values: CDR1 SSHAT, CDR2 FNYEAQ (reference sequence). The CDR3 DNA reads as TGTGCTAGCAGCTTAGAGCGGGAGGTCTGGGAGACCCAGTACTTC. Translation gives CASSLEREVWETQYF.

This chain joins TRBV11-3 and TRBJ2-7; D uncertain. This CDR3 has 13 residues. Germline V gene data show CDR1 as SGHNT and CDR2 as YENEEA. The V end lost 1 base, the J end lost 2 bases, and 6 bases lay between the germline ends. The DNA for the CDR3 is TGTGCCAGCAGCTTAGCGGATGCCTACGAGCAGTACTTC. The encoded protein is CASSLADAYEQYF.

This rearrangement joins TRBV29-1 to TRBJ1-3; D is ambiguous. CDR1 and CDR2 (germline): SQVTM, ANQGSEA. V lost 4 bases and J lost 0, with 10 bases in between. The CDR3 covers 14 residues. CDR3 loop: CSVATSSSGNTIYF. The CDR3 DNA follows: TGCAGCGTTGCCACATCGAGCTCTGGAAACACCATATATTTT.

In DNA form, the CDR3 reads TGTGCCAGCAGATCCCCGGGACTAGCGACGGGGGACAATGAGCAGTTCTTC. It specifies CASRSPGLATGDNEQFF. V usage is TRBV28 and J usage is TRBJ2-1, with 10 bases lining up with TRBD2. The V gene end was trimmed by 6 bases and the J gene end by 5 bases; junction bases not matched to a gene: 13. CDR1 and CDR2 (germline): MDHEN, SYDVKM. This CDR3 is 17 amino acids long.

The CDR3 bases are TGTGCCACCAGCAGGGGTTTGGTTCTGGGTGGAAATGAGCAGTTCTTC. Translating gives CATSRGLVLGGNEQFF. The V call is TRBV15, the J call TRBJ2-1; D remains unclear. Per germline, CDR1 LNHNV and CDR2 YYDKDF (reference sequence). Trimming took off 3 bases at V and 7 bases at J, with 19 bases between the two ends. This CDR3 spans 16 amino acids.

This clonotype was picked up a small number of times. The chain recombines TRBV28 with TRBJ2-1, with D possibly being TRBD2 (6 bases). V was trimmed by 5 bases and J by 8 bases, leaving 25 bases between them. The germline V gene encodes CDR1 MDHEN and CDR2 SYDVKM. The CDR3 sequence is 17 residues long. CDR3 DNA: TGTGCCAGCAGTAACCCGGGGTTAGCAGACTGGAGGGATGAGCAGTTCTTC. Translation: CASSNPGLADWRDEQFF.

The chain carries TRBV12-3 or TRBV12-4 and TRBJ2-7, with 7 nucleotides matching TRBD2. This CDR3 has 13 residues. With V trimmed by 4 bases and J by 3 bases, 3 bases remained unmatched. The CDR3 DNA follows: TGTGCCAGCAGTTGGGGGGGGATCTACGAGCAGTACTTC. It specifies CASSWGGIYEQYF.

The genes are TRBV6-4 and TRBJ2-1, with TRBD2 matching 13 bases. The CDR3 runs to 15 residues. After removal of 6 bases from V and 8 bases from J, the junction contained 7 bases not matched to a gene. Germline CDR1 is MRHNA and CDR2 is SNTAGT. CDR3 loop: CASSVLAGGSDEQFF. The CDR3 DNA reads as TGTGCCAGCAGCGTACTAGCGGGGGGGTCGGATGAGCAGTTCTTC.

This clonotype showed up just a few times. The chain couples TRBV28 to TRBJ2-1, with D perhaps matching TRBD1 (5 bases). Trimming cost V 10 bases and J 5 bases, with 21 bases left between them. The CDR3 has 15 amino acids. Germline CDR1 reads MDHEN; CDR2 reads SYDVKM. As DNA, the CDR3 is TGTGCCACCGTGAGGCAGGGCCTTGAAGACAATGAGCAGTTCTTC. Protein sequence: CATVRQGLEDNEQFF.

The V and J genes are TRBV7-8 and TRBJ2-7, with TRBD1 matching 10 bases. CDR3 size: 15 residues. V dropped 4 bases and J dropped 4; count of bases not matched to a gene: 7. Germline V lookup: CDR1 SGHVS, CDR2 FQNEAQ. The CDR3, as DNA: TGTGCCAGCAGCTCTCGACAGGGGGCTTGGTACGAGCAGTACTTC. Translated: CASSSRQGAWYEQYF.